A selection of T cell receptor beta chains follows, all from one sample in a study of regulatory T cells in long-lasting Graves disease. In TCRdb, the multiplex PCR reads were re-called with MiXCR into one record per CDR3 protein. The data contain some 460,000 distinct CDR3 sequences, roughly 15% of them singletons. The sample also formed part of further work on T cells in Graves' hyperthyroidism and ophthalmopathy.

This sample comprised peripheral blood mononuclear cells (PBMCs), obtained at new diagnosis, from a patient treated with antithyroid drugs. The receptors were sampled from a man aged 40-50 years with Graves disease. Both conserved end residues are part of each CDR3. The D gene is left open where the match is weak. Size is omitted from some rows. Given values are once, few, many or a class for expanded clones.

j_gene: TRBJ1-2; abundance: few; v_gene: TRBV28; d_gene: TRBD1; CDR3aa: CASTIQGARGYTF; CDR3nt: TGTGCCAGCACAATACAGGGGGCTAGGGGCTACACCTTC
j_gene: TRBJ2-5; abundance: many; v_gene: TRBV24-1; d_gene: TRBD2; CDR3aa: CATSNPGGETQYF; CDR3nt: TGTGCCACCAGTAATCCGGGAGGAGAGACCCAGTACTTC
j_gene: TRBJ2-1; abundance: many; v_gene: TRBV15; d_gene: TRBD2; CDR3aa: CATSREASGSQYNEQFF; CDR3nt: TGTGCCACCAGCAGAGAGGCTAGCGGGAGTCAGTACAATGAGCAGTTCTTC
j_gene: TRBJ1-2; abundance: many; v_gene: TRBV29-1; d_gene: -; CDR3aa: CSARTESSNYGYTF; CDR3nt: TGCAGCGCTCGGACAGAGTCCTCTAACTATGGCTACACCTTC
j_gene: TRBJ1-1; abundance: many; v_gene: TRBV7-3; d_gene: -; CDR3aa: CASSHPHTEAFF; CDR3nt: TGTGCCAGCAGCCACCCCCACACTGAAGCTTTCTTT
j_gene: TRBJ2-2; abundance: -; v_gene: TRBV25-1; d_gene: -; CDR3aa: CASSDQAPRAGELFF; CDR3nt: TGTGCCAGCAGTGACCAGGCCCCAAGAGCCGGGGAGCTGTTTTTT
j_gene: TRBJ2-3; abundance: many; v_gene: TRBV6-1; d_gene: -; CDR3aa: CASSENPTDTQYF; CDR3nt: TGTGCCAGCAGTGAGAACCCCACAGATACGCAGTATTTT
j_gene: TRBJ1-1; abundance: many; v_gene: TRBV20-1; d_gene: -; CDR3aa: CSASWLRNTEAFF; CDR3nt: TGCAGTGCTAGTTGGCTGCGGAACACTGAAGCTTTCTTT
j_gene: TRBJ2-1; abundance: -; v_gene: TRBV6-1; d_gene: -; CDR3aa: CASSGAGTYNEQFF; CDR3nt: TGTGCCAGCAGTGGGGCAGGTACCTACAATGAGCAGTTCTTC
j_gene: TRBJ1-2; abundance: -; v_gene: TRBV5-5; d_gene: -; CDR3aa: CASSLADNYGYTF; CDR3nt: TGTGCCAGCAGCTTGGCCGATAACTATGGCTACACCTTC
j_gene: TRBJ1-2; abundance: -; v_gene: TRBV20-1; d_gene: -; CDR3aa: CSVEFRTDGYTF; CDR3nt: TGCAGTGTTGAATTCAGGACGGATGGCTACACCTTC
j_gene: TRBJ2-3; abundance: many; v_gene: TRBV28; d_gene: -; CDR3aa: CASSLVGPDTQYF; CDR3nt: TGTGCCAGCAGTTTAGTAGGCCCAGATACGCAGTATTTT
j_gene: TRBJ2-1; abundance: -; v_gene: TRBV20-1; d_gene: TRBD2; CDR3aa: CSARSSGISHEQFF; CDR3nt: TGCAGTGCTAGGTCTAGCGGGATTTCCCATGAGCAGTTCTTC
j_gene: TRBJ1-1; abundance: many; v_gene: TRBV12-3/TRBV12-4; d_gene: -; CDR3aa: CASRLTGMNTEAFF; CDR3nt: TGTGCCAGCAGACTTACAGGGATGAACACTGAAGCTTTCTTT
j_gene: TRBJ2-7; abundance: few; v_gene: TRBV4-1; d_gene: -; CDR3aa: CASSRLGTSSYEQYF; CDR3nt: TGCGCCAGCAGCCGCCTGGGTACCAGCTCCTACGAGCAGTACTTC
j_gene: TRBJ2-5; abundance: few; v_gene: TRBV3-1; d_gene: TRBD2; CDR3aa: CASSRGGRPWETQYF; CDR3nt: TGTGCCAGCAGCCGGGGCGGGAGACCGTGGGAGACCCAGTACTTC
j_gene: TRBJ2-1; abundance: many; v_gene: TRBV3-1; d_gene: TRBD2; CDR3aa: CASSQLAGEGSEQFF; CDR3nt: TGTGCCAGCAGCCAACTAGCGGGAGAAGGTAGTGAGCAGTTCTTC
j_gene: TRBJ2-7; abundance: -; v_gene: TRBV4-1; d_gene: TRBD1; CDR3aa: CASSQPGQGRLVGRADHYEQYF; CDR3nt: TGCGCCAGCAGCCAACCGGGACAGGGGCGTCTAGTGGGCCGGGCGGATCACTACGAGCAGTACTTC
j_gene: TRBJ1-1; abundance: -; v_gene: TRBV12-3/TRBV12-4; d_gene: TRBD1; CDR3aa: CASLSYKQGANTEAFF; CDR3nt: TGTGCCAGTCTTTCTTATAAACAGGGGGCGAACACTGAAGCTTTCTTT
j_gene: TRBJ2-1; abundance: -; v_gene: TRBV15; d_gene: -; CDR3aa: CATSRRQLSSYNEQFF; CDR3nt: TGTGCCACCAGCAGGAGACAGTTGAGCTCCTACAATGAGCAGTTCTTC
j_gene: TRBJ1-1; abundance: few; v_gene: TRBV3-1; d_gene: -; CDR3aa: CASSPVLSTGMNTEAFF; CDR3nt: TGCGCCAGCAGCCCCGTTCTCTCAACTGGGATGAACACTGAAGCTTTCTTT
j_gene: TRBJ2-1; abundance: many; v_gene: TRBV6-5; d_gene: -; CDR3aa: CASSYSLGEQFF; CDR3nt: TGTGCCAGCAGTTACAGCCTCGGTGAGCAGTTCTTC
j_gene: TRBJ2-2; abundance: many; v_gene: TRBV29-1; d_gene: TRBD2; CDR3aa: CSVGGGATTNTGELFF; CDR3nt: TGCAGCGTCGGCGGGGGGGCTACAACGAACACCGGGGAGCTGTTTTTT
j_gene: TRBJ2-2; abundance: -; v_gene: TRBV27; d_gene: -; CDR3aa: CASSDSGGVVKLFF; CDR3nt: TGTGCCAGCAGTGATTCTGGCGGGGTGGTTAAGCTGTTTTTT
j_gene: TRBJ2-5; abundance: many; v_gene: TRBV7-2; d_gene: TRBD2; CDR3aa: CASSPRTSGMETQYF; CDR3nt: TGTGCCAGCAGCCCTAGGACTAGCGGGATGGAGACCCAGTACTTC
j_gene: TRBJ2-1; abundance: many; v_gene: TRBV28; d_gene: TRBD2; CDR3aa: CASSSTSAKQFF; CDR3nt: TGTGCCAGCAGTTCGACTAGCGCAAAGCAGTTCTTC
j_gene: TRBJ2-5; abundance: many; v_gene: TRBV13; d_gene: -; CDR3aa: CASSAGTDQETQYF; CDR3nt: TGTGCCAGCAGCGCAGGGACGGACCAAGAGACCCAGTACTTC